The 22 T cell receptor beta chains below were found in one sample sequenced in a study of blood T cell repertoires in COVID-19. Sequencing used immunoSEQ multiplex PCR; TCRdb keeps in-frame clones, though not all of them. The sample lists tens of thousands of clones, approximately 80% seen once, with less than 6.5% in the top ten. Input material: peripheral blood. Every receptor here comes from a man aged 65-85 years with acute or convalescent COVID-19.

The chain carries TRBV5-1 and TRBJ1-2; D is possibly TRBD1 (6 bases). The V end lost 4 bases, the J end lost 2 bases, and 15 bases lay between the germline ends. The CDR3 runs 15 residues. Germline V gives CDR1 SGHRS, CDR2 YFSETQ. The CDR3: CASSLEGHPNYGYTF. CDR3 bases: TGCGCCAGCAGCCTGGAGGGACACCCAAACTATGGCTACACCTTC. Full variable domain (missing parts from reference TRBV5-1 and TRBJ1-2): KAGVTQTPRYLIKTRGQQVTLSCSPISGHRSVSWYQQTPGQGLQFLFEYFSETQRNKGNFPGRFSGRQFSNSRSEMNVSTLELGDSALYLCASSLEGHPNYGYTFGSGTRLTVV.

The chain links TRBV5-1 to TRBJ1-1; D ambiguous. V dropped 7 bases and J dropped 6 bases, with 19 bases sitting between them. CDR1 SGHRS and CDR2 YFSETQ come from the germline V gene. The CDR3 covers 14 residues. The CDR3, as DNA: TGCGCCAGCGGTGTGGGAGGTAGCGTCGCTGAAGCTTTCTTT. This sequence encodes CASGVGGSVAEAFF.

This clone was found once. Here the CDR3 DNA reads TGTGCCAGCAGCAGAGAACCGGGACTCCCCCCCTACAATGAGCAGTTCTTC. Protein: CASSREPGLPPYNEQFF. This chain uses TRBV5-8 with TRBJ2-1; the D gene is possibly TRBD2 (6 bases). CDR1 is SGHTS and CDR2 is YDEGEE in the germline V gene. The CDR3 is 17 amino acids. V lost 4 bases and J 2 bases, leaving 19 bases between the germline ends.

This clone was detected once. The chain has TRBV12-3 or TRBV12-4 and TRBJ1-2; D is unclear. Trimming shortened V by 3 bases and J by 4 bases, and 9 bases separated the two germline ends. The CDR3 is made up of 13 amino acids. Here the CDR3 DNA reads TGTGCCAGCAGTTTGAGGGAGCTCTATGGCTACACCTTC. Encoded protein: CASSLRELYGYTF.

This chain joins TRBV19 and TRBJ2-3; D may be TRBD2 (6 bases). CDR1 and CDR2 (germline): LNHDA, SQIVND (reference sequence). The CDR3 is made up of 14 amino acids. V lost 5 bases and J 7 bases, leaving 16 bases between the germline ends. The CDR3 sequence: CASSRGGAPNTQYF. CDR3 DNA sequence: TGTGCCAGTAGTCGCGGCGGGGCCCCCAATACGCAGTATTTT.

This chain links TRBV5-8 with TRBJ2-3; D is unresolved. The V end was cut by 0 bases, the J end by 0 bases, with 11 bases between. CDR3 length: 16 amino acids. CDR1 SGHTS and CDR2 YDEGEE come from the germline V gene. The CDR3: CASSLAVGFSTDTQYF. In nucleotides, the CDR3 is TGTGCCAGCAGCTTGGCCGTCGGGTTTAGCACAGATACGCAGTATTTT.

This chain links TRBV4-1 with TRBJ1-5; tentatively, D is TRBD1 (5 bases). Germline loops: CDR1 MGHRA, CDR2 YSYEKL. V was trimmed by 4 bases and J by 4 bases, leaving 14 bases between them. This CDR3 region has 15 residues. CDR3 sequence (DNA): TGCGCCAGCAGCCCCCCTCACAGGCTGAATCAGCCCCAGCATTTT. It is translated as CASSPPHRLNQPQHF.

The chain uses TRBV5-1 and TRBJ2-1; perhaps TRBD1 as D (6 bases). Germline CDR1 is SGHRS and CDR2 is YFSETQ. The CDR3 runs 14 residues. The V end lost 5 bases, the J end lost 5 bases, and 14 bases lay between the germline ends. The chain's CDR3 is CASRVGAPNNEQFF. The CDR3 bases are TGCGCCAGCAGGGTGGGGGCGCCGAACAATGAGCAGTTCTTC.

The chain recombines TRBV12-3 or TRBV12-4 with TRBJ1-2; possibly TRBD1 for D (5 bases). V was trimmed by 7 bases and J by 6 bases, leaving 15 bases between them. The CDR3 runs 13 residues. This CDR3 reads CASTPFGAHGYTF. The CDR3 nucleotides are TGTGCCAGCACGCCCTTTGGGGCCCATGGCTACACCTTC.

In DNA, the CDR3 is TGCGCCAGCAGCTTGGCCCCAGGGGGCTCCTACGAGCAGTACTTC. This sequence encodes CASSLAPGGSYEQYF. The chain employs TRBV5-1 and TRBJ2-7; TRBD1 matches at 7 bases. Unmatched junction bases numbered 3, after V lost 0 bases and J lost 0 bases. Germline V lookup: CDR1 SGHRS, CDR2 YFSETQ. The CDR3 consists of 15 residues.

This chain joins TRBV18 and TRBJ1-5, with TRBD1 matching over 7 bases. The ends lost 0 bases at V and 3 bases at J; junction bases unmatched: 2. The CDR3 is 15 amino acids. Germline CDR1 reads KGHSH; CDR2 reads LQKENI. The CDR3 reads CASSPPGQPNQPQHF. CDR3 DNA sequence: TGTGCCAGCTCACCACCGGGACAGCCCAATCAGCCCCAGCATTTT. The full variable domain, in which reference TRBV18 and TRBJ1-5 provide the parts outside the CDR3, is NAGVMQNPRHLVRRRGQEARLRCSPMKGHSHVYWYRQLPEEGLKFMVYLQKENIIDESGMPKERFSAEFPKEGPSILRIQQVVRGDSAAYFCASSPPGQPNQPQHFGDGTRLSIL.

The rearrangement joins TRBV15 to TRBJ1-6; D is unclear. Germline V CDR1 and CDR2: LNHNV, YYDKDF (reference sequence). The CDR3 totals 12 residues. The V end was cut by 4 bases, the J end by 12 bases, with 10 bases between. The CDR3 reads CATSTDEVPLHF. DNA of the CDR3: TGTGCCACCAGCACCGACGAGGTACCCCTCCACTTT.

The V gene is TRBV9, the J gene TRBJ2-2; TRBD1 is a possible D gene (5 bases). The germline V and J ends were trimmed by 4 bases and 2 bases, with 12 bases remaining between them. The CDR3 is 15 residues long. Looked up from germline, CDR1 is SGDLS and CDR2 is YYNGEE. The CDR3 DNA is TGTGCCAGCAGCCGGACATCTGTCAACACCGGGGAGCTGTTTTTT. Its protein is CASSRTSVNTGELFF.

The chain is built from TRBV5-1 and TRBJ1-4; the D gene is possibly TRBD1 (6 bases). The CDR3 contains 15 residues. With 4 bases removed from V and 7 bases from J, the gap between germline ends came to 17 bases. Germline V gives CDR1 SGHRS, CDR2 YFSETQ. For the CDR3, the DNA is TGCGCCAGCAGCAACGAGGGGGGGCTACTTGAAAAACTGTTTTTT. This translates into CASSNEGGLLEKLFF.

This chain connects TRBV11-3 to TRBJ2-1, with a weak D call TRBD2 (5 bases). Germline loops: CDR1 SGHNT, CDR2 YENEEA. Between the trimmed V and J ends, which lost 5 bases and 10 bases, there was a span of 15 bases. The CDR3 is 13 residues long. CDR3 sequence (DNA): TGTGCCAGCAGCGTTTCTTTCGCGGGCGAGCAGTTCTTC. Translating it yields CASSVSFAGEQFF.

The chain carries TRBV27 and TRBJ1-1; a weak D match, TRBD1 (6 bases). The germline V gene has CDR1 MNHEY and CDR2 SMNVEV (reference sequence). The ends were cut back, 1 base at V and 3 bases at J, with 15 bases in the middle. CDR3 length equals 16 residues. CDR3 amino acids: CASSLFSSEGDTEAFF. The CDR3, as DNA: TGTGCCAGCAGTTTATTCTCCTCCGAGGGGGACACTGAAGCTTTCTTT.

This chain connects TRBV18 to TRBJ1-3; weak D call: TRBD1 (6 bases). From germline, CDR1 is KGHSH and CDR2 LQKENI. Trimming pared 6 bases from V and 4 bases from J, leaving 16 bases between. CDR3 size: 15 residues. CDR3 bases: TGTGCCAGCTCCCGGGACCGGGACACCGGAAACACCATATATTTT. Protein sequence: CASSRDRDTGNTIYF.

This chain joins TRBV10-3 and TRBJ2-3; 8 bases line up with TRBD2. This CDR3 contains 15 residues. V was clipped by 4 bases and J by 5 bases; unmatched bases: 8. Germline assignment: CDR1 ENHRY and CDR2 SYGVKD. For the CDR3, the DNA is TGTGCCATCAGTGGGGCCGGCGGGGGGTTAGATACGCAGTATTTT. It yields the protein CAISGAGGGLDTQYF.

The chain joins TRBV5-1 to TRBJ2-7; D is ambiguous. Germline CDR1 reads SGHRS; CDR2 reads YFSETQ. V lost 0 bases and J 0 bases, leaving 4 bases between the germline ends. The CDR3 spans 13 residues. The CDR3, as DNA: TGCGCCAGCAGCTTGGACACCTCCTACGAGCAGTACTTC. It encodes CASSLDTSYEQYF.

The V gene is TRBV5-1, the J gene TRBJ2-7; TRBD1 might be the D (6 bases). V was clipped by 4 bases and J by 4 bases, with 21 bases between them. Germline-derived CDR1 and CDR2 are SGHRS and YFSETQ. The CDR3 runs to 16 residues. CDR3 in amino acids: CASSQLLWETGYEQYF. Here the CDR3 DNA reads TGCGCCAGCAGCCAACTACTTTGGGAGACAGGTTACGAGCAGTACTTC. Full variable domain (missing parts from reference TRBV5-1 and TRBJ2-7): KAGVTQTPRYLIKTRGQQVTLSCSPISGHRSVSWYQQTPGQGLQFLFEYFSETQRNKGNFPGRFSGRQFSNSRSEMNVSTLELGDSALYLCASSQLLWETGYEQYFGPGTRLTVT.

The chain employs TRBV3-1 (or the pseudogene TRBV3-2) and TRBJ1-2; D gene ambiguous. V was trimmed by 5 bases and J by 5 bases, leaving 6 bases between them. CDR3 length equals 11 residues. The germline V gene encodes CDR1 LGHDT and CDR2 YNNKEL (reference sequence). The CDR3 region has the DNA TGTGCCAGCAGCAACGGGTATGGCTACACCTTC. Translation: CASSNGYGYTF.

The V and J genes are TRBV10-2 and TRBJ2-7; 7 nucleotides agree with TRBD1. V lost 4 bases and J lost 2; bases outside the gene matches: 5. From germline, CDR1 is WSHSY and CDR2 SAAADI. The CDR3 spans 14 residues. The CDR3 reads CASSGTGPAYEQYF. The CDR3 DNA is TGCGCCAGCAGTGGGACAGGCCCAGCCTACGAGCAGTACTTC.